Listed here is a single TCR beta chain. The antigen it recognizes is unknown. Per-nucleotide qualities are absent, and no much larger clonotype sits a single base away. The record originates from a study of Ad26.COV2.S vaccination and SARS-CoV-2 variants (TCRdb year 2021). General notes on the study: Vaccine-arm donors were drawn from COV1001, a multicentre, randomized, double-blind, placebo-controlled phase I-IIa trial of Ad26.COV2.S in healthy adults. Ad26.COV2.S was administered intramuscularly at 5 x 10^10 or 1 x 10^11 viral particles, either as a single shot or as two shots given 56 days apart. Sequencing of the TCRbeta repertoire served to evaluate the specificity and breadth of SARS-CoV-2-reactive T cell receptors following Ad26.COV2.S vaccination. The TCR-sequenced set comprised approximately 30 samples: some 20 Ad26.COV2.S vaccine recipients, 5 placebo recipients and 8 SARS-CoV-2 convalescent individuals. Trial participants were randomized into five groups of five, in which low-dose or high-dose Ad26.COV2.S was given once or twice, or placebo was given on both occasions. Investigators remained blinded to trial group allocation during experiments and outcome assessment.

What the work shows at the level of the full study, not this receptor alone: Vaccine and placebo recipients had similar non-spike TCR breadth, a finding consistent with the vaccine containing only spike. After vaccination, substantial breadth of spike-specific CD8+ and CD4+ T cell responses was reported. Compared with placebo recipients, Ad26.COV2.S recipients showed higher spike-specific TCR breadth (P = 0.0014). It was noted by the authors that total T cell responses may have been underestimated by the TCR breadth and depth analyses. Comparing responses between vaccine doses or regimens was not something the study was powered to do.

The immunoSEQ Assay was the method used to sequence TCRbeta CDR3 regions. After extraction, genomic DNA underwent amplification by bias-controlled multiplex PCR, followed by high-throughput sequencing. The paper's processing steps were these. To quantify the absolute abundance of every unique TCRbeta CDR3 region, sequences were collapsed and filtered. T cell fraction was estimated by normalizing TCRbeta template counts to usable DNA, which was measured by amplifying reference genes present in all nucleated cells. Repertoire TCRs were annotated as SARS-CoV-2-specific when V gene, CDR3 amino acid sequence and J gene were exactly matched to a known reactive TCR set. The reference SARS-CoV-2 TCR set came from MIRA and was filtered for enrichment in COVID-19-positive ImmuneCODE repertoires, removing public or cross-reactive TCRs. Drawing on the MIRA antigens, annotated TCRs were analysed further at the level of specific ORF or position within ORF. Breadth was defined as annotated unique rearrangements over total unique productive rearrangements; depth was the summed frequency of those rearrangements. Two-sided Wilcoxon rank-sum tests were used to compare TCR breadth between groups. Entries here come from immuneACCESS through TCRdb and include only in-frame sequences with V and J called. Some clones fail to appear in such tables; in the studies checked, an unresolved V gene covers under half of the shortfall, and the cause of the remainder is unknown. D and trimming come from the DNA, and the V and J calls and clone size come from that table. In all, the sample holds around 300,000 clones, and about 85% of those were seen once. The ten biggest clones cover around 5.8% of the sample.

The CDR3 starts with the cysteine, ends with the phenylalanine, and has 12 residues. CDR3 DNA is the only sequence kept; it has 36 bases, read in frame from the first base. The trim is 7 bases for V and 5 bases for J, with a gap of 9 bases between the germline ends. Reading the label with the study, this specimen's treatment or condition is: over 15 received Ad26.COV2.S at low or high dose, single or two shots; 5 received placebo; per-sample allocation not given. Repertoires of vaccine and placebo recipients were sequenced from samples collected on day 63 after the first injection. Between 29 July and 7 August 2020, Cohort 1b enrolled 20 to 30 adults aged 18-55 years at one site in Boston, USA. As a vaccine, Ad26.COV2.S was a replication-incompetent adenovirus type 26 vector that expressed a prefusion-stabilized SARS-CoV-2 spike protein derived from the original Wuhan strain.

Specimen: peripheral blood, collected in a trial of Ad26.COV2.S vaccine versus placebo. The clonotype originates from a person aged 18 to 59 who received the Ad26.COV2.S COVID-19 vaccine or a placebo. This chain joins TRBV12-3 or TRBV12-4 to TRBJ2-1, with the D segment identity uncertain. The CDR3 sequence is CASKGPDNEQFF. The DNA reads as follows: TGTGCCAGCAAAGGACCGGACAATGAGCAGTTCTTC.